These 28 T cell receptor beta chains share one sample of origin, sequenced in a study of technical replicates of blood from a handful of donors. The assay was immunoSEQ multiplex PCR, and TCRdb's table has in-frame clones only and misses some. The table includes 91,000 or so clones, just under 95% detected once. Sequencing was carried out using T cells isolated from PBMCs. Receptors originate from a human donor in good health.

This chain links TRBV30 with TRBJ2-7; D not certain. Germline values: CDR1 GTSNPN, CDR2 SVGIG (reference sequence). Trimming left V 4 bases short and J 4 bases short, with 14 bases between. The CDR3 sequence is 13 residues long. The DNA of the CDR3 is TGTGCCTGGACTCGGGTCTCAACTTACGAGCAGTACTTC. It yields the protein CAWTRVSTYEQYF.

The chain couples TRBV28 to TRBJ2-7, with D perhaps TRBD2 (8 bases). This CDR3 comprises 15 residues. V gave up 3 bases and J gave up 7 bases, with 19 bases separating them. Germline values: CDR1 MDHEN, CDR2 SYDVKM. The CDR3 spells CASSLVAGPRGEQYF. The DNA of the CDR3 is TGTGCCAGCAGTTTGGTAGCGGGACCCAGGGGGGAGCAGTACTTC.

The chain uses TRBV5-6 and TRBJ1-1, with 9 bases lining up with TRBD1. V shed 5 bases, J shed 11 bases, and the junction held 16 bases outside the gene matches. In germline, CDR1 is SGHDT, CDR2 YYEEEE. This CDR3 is 15 amino acids long. The CDR3 here is CASSFGDRALYSAFF. Here the CDR3 DNA reads TGTGCCAGCAGTTTCGGGGACAGGGCTCTTTATTCGGCTTTCTTT.

V is TRBV2 and J is TRBJ2-1; 8 bases line up with TRBD2. Unmatched junction bases numbered 7, after V lost 5 bases and J lost 4 bases. CDR1 is SNHLY, CDR2 FYNNEI, per germline. The length of the CDR3 is 15 residues. For the CDR3, the DNA is TGTGCCAGCAGTAGGCGGGAGGCGAGTTACAATGAGCAGTTCTTC. Amino acid sequence: CASSRREASYNEQFF.

The gene calls are TRBV10-3 and TRBJ2-1; 9 nucleotides agree with TRBD2. J gave up 4 bases and V 3 bases, and 13 bases lay outside the gene matches. This CDR3 comprises 18 residues. Germline assignment: CDR1 ENHRY and CDR2 SYGVKD. The DNA for the CDR3 is TGTGCCATCAGTGAAAGAGCGGGAGGCACCAATTCATACAATGAGCAGTTCTTC. It specifies CAISERAGGTNSYNEQFF.

V is TRBV7-2 and J is TRBJ1-1; no clear D gene. CDR3 length: 16 residues. Trimming took off 1 base at V and 10 bases at J, with 22 bases between the two ends. Germline-derived CDR1 and CDR2 are SGHTA and FQGNSA. The CDR3 bases are TGTGCCAGCAGCTTAGGTCCTCGTGAGGCCGGTTCCCGAGCTTTCTTT. Its translation: CASSLGPREAGSRAFF.

CDR3 region: CASSRNLNSVNEQFF. The CDR3 bases are TGTGCCAGCAGTCGTAACTTAAATTCTGTTAATGAGCAGTTCTTC. V gene TRBV6-6 combines with J gene TRBJ2-1; D gene uncertain. This CDR3 contains 15 residues. From germline, CDR1 is MNHNY and CDR2 SVGAGI (reference sequence). The V and J ends lost 5 bases and 7 bases respectively, with 18 bases between them.

The chain recombines TRBV5-6 with TRBJ2-5; 10 bases are shared with TRBD2. This CDR3 comprises 14 residues. Germline V gene sequence: CDR1 SGHDT, CDR2 YYEEEE. J was trimmed by 4 bases and V by 0 bases; bases with no gene match: 0. The CDR3 bases are TGTGCCAGCAGCTTGGGACTAGCGGGAGAGACCCAGTACTTC. This codes for CASSLGLAGETQYF.

V is TRBV28 and J is TRBJ2-7, with a tentative D call TRBD2 (6 bases). V was clipped by 7 bases and J by 3 bases, with 16 bases between them. Germline V gives CDR1 MDHEN, CDR2 SYDVKM. CDR3 length equals 14 residues. CDR3 nucleotide sequence: TGTGCCAGCACTCCCCAAGGCGGGGACTACGAGCAGTACTTC. Encoded protein: CASTPQGGDYEQYF.

The V and J genes are TRBV6-5 and TRBJ1-2; 7 bases are shared with TRBD1. Germline V gene lookup returns CDR1 MNHEY and CDR2 SVGAGI. The CDR3 totals 15 residues. The V segment lost 5 bases and the J segment 6 bases; nucleotides outside the gene matches: 12. The CDR3 DNA sequence: TGTGCCAGCAGTACCTCGGGACAGCAGCCCAATGGCTACACCTTC. Amino acid sequence: CASSTSGQQPNGYTF.

The chain recombines TRBV19 with TRBJ2-7; D not resolved. The CDR3 is made up of 10 amino acids. With 6 bases removed from V and 4 bases from J, the gap between germline ends came to 4 bases. CDR1 and CDR2 (germline): LNHDA, SQIVND (reference sequence). CDR3 DNA: TGTGCCAGTAGCAAATACGAGCAGTACTTC. It codes for CASSKYEQYF.

This clone showed up just once. The chain employs TRBV20-1 and TRBJ2-7; possible D gene TRBD1, 5 bases. The germline CDR1 and CDR2 sequences are DFQATT and SNEGSKA (reference sequence). This CDR3 is built from 11 residues. Trimming took 6 bases from V and 5 from J, leaving 11 bases between them. The CDR3 loop reads CSALRGDEQYF. The CDR3 DNA follows: TGCAGTGCCCTTAGGGGTGACGAGCAGTACTTC.

The chain joins TRBV28 to TRBJ2-7; D uncertain. Deletions cut 6 bases from V and 0 bases from J, with 15 bases between. The germline gives CDR1 MDHEN, CDR2 SYDVKM. CDR3 length: 15 residues. The CDR3 protein is CASSREDWSSYEQYF. CDR3 nucleotide sequence: TGTGCCAGCAGCAGAGAAGACTGGAGCTCCTACGAGCAGTACTTC.

The chain recombines TRBV9 with TRBJ1-2, with TRBD1 as a possible D gene (5 bases). The CDR3 sequence is 13 residues long. Trimming removed 1 base at V and 6 bases at J, with 10 bases between. CDR1 and CDR2 from the germline V gene are SGDLS and YYNGEE. CDR3 nucleotides: TGTGCCAGCAGCGTAATGACAGACCATGGCTACACCTTC. Translated: CASSVMTDHGYTF.

V usage is TRBV30 and J usage is TRBJ1-5; D is perhaps TRBD1 (5 bases). The CDR3 has 14 amino acids. V lost 3 bases to trimming and J lost 4 bases, with 13 bases between them. Germline V gene sequence: CDR1 GTSNPN, CDR2 SVGIG (reference sequence). CDR3 DNA: TGTGCCTGGAGATCTACAGGACTAAATCAGCCCCAGCATTTT. Its translation: CAWRSTGLNQPQHF. The whole variable domain, filled in from reference TRBV30 and TRBJ1-5, reads SQTIHQWPATLVQPVGSPLSLECTVEGTSNPNLYWYRQAAGRGLQLLFYSVGIGQISSEVPQNLSASRPQDRQFILSSKKLLLSDSGFYLCAWRSTGLNQPQHFGDGTRLSIL.

The rearrangement links TRBV5-6 to TRBJ1-1, with TRBD1 identical over 8 bases. The V gene end was trimmed by 3 bases and the J gene end by 4 bases; junction bases not matched to a gene: 8. The germline V gene encodes CDR1 SGHDT and CDR2 YYEEEE. This CDR3 contains 15 residues. The CDR3 DNA reads as TGTGCCAGCAGCTATGGGACAGGTGCTGGCACTGAAGCTTTCTTT. Translation: CASSYGTGAGTEAFF.

The V and J genes are TRBV4-3 and TRBJ2-5; TRBD2 matches 9 bases. Germline V gene sequence: CDR1 LGHNA, CDR2 YSLEER. This CDR3 has 17 amino acids. V shed 0 bases and J 2 bases; nucleotides not matched to a gene: 7. The CDR3 spells CASSQDIAGGIQETQYF. The CDR3 bases are TGCGCCAGCAGCCAAGATATTGCGGGGGGGATTCAAGAGACCCAGTACTTC.

The rearrangement joins TRBV30 to TRBJ2-1; no reliable D call. V lost 0 bases and J 0 bases, leaving 6 bases between the germline ends. The germline V gene has CDR1 GTSNPN and CDR2 SVGIG (reference sequence). This CDR3 comprises 14 residues. CDR3 protein: CAWSVAASYNEQFF. The CDR3 nucleotides read TGTGCCTGGAGTGTCGCGGCCTCCTACAATGAGCAGTTCTTC.

The V gene is TRBV11-3, the J gene TRBJ1-1; D gene unclear. This CDR3 comprises 15 residues. CDR1 and CDR2 from the germline V gene are SGHNT and YENEEA. V lost 5 bases and J lost 1, with 14 bases in between. The CDR3 DNA sequence: TGTGCCAGCAGCCTTTACCTCGGCGGGAACACTGAAGCTTTCTTT. Protein: CASSLYLGGNTEAFF. The complete variable domain, with remaining parts taken from reference TRBV11-3 and TRBJ1-1, reads EAGVVQSPRYKIIEKKQPVAFWCNPISGHNTLYWYLQNLGQGPELLIRYENEEAVDDSQLPKDRFSAERLKGVDSTLKIQPAELGDSAVYLCASSLYLGGNTEAFFGQGTRLTVV.

As concerns this clone: Compared with germline, one end of the junction differs, possibly owing to a read error. This sequence joins TRBV7-7 and TRBJ2-3; 8 bases align to TRBD2. Germline V CDR1 and CDR2: SSHAT, FNYEAQ (reference sequence). This CDR3 is 15 amino acids long. In nucleotides, the CDR3 is TGTGCTAGCAGCCCCTCCCGACTAGCGACAGATACGCAGTATTTT. Amino acid sequence: CASSPSRLATDTQYF.

The chain carries TRBV6-6 and TRBJ1-5, with 8 bases fitting TRBD1. V was pared by 4 bases and J by 5 bases, with 4 bases of the junction left unmatched. This CDR3 has 14 amino acids. Germline loops: CDR1 MNHNY, CDR2 SVGAGI (reference sequence). The CDR3 nucleotides read TGTGCCAGCAGTTGGACAGGGCGGGATCAGCCCCAGCATTTT. Protein sequence: CASSWTGRDQPQHF.

The gene calls are TRBV4-2 and TRBJ2-6, with TRBD1 matching 10 bases. V shed 3 bases, J shed 0 bases, and the junction held 5 bases outside the gene matches. From germline, CDR1 is LGHNA and CDR2 YNFKEQ. CDR3 length: 18 amino acids. The CDR3 region has the DNA TGTGCCAGCAGCCACTTCGGGACAGGGGTCTCTGGGGCCAACGTCCTGACTTTC. The encoded protein is CASSHFGTGVSGANVLTF.

The sample holds one count of this clone. The chain links TRBV7-3 to TRBJ2-1; 7 positions match TRBD2. Per germline, CDR1 SGHTA and CDR2 FQGTGA. Germline trimming cut 4 bases from V and 5 bases from J; bases unmatched to any gene: 5. This CDR3 is 14 amino acids long. The CDR3 loop reads CASSSSGVDNEQFF. CDR3 coding DNA: TGTGCCAGCAGCTCCAGCGGGGTCGACAATGAGCAGTTCTTC.

This clone was counted only a few times. The rearrangement uses TRBV6-5 and TRBJ1-1; TRBD1 is a possible D gene (6 bases). V was trimmed by 0 bases and J by 4 bases, leaving 12 bases between them. There are 15 residues in the CDR3. Germline CDR1 and CDR2: MNHEY and SVGAGI. The CDR3 loop reads CASSYSTGTSTEAFF. The CDR3 nucleotides are TGTGCCAGCAGTTACTCAACAGGGACGTCCACTGAAGCTTTCTTT.

The V and J genes are TRBV19 and TRBJ2-3; D remains ambiguous. The CDR3 spans 14 residues. Germline CDR1 LNHDA, CDR2 SQIVND (reference sequence). Trimming stripped 7 bases from V and 2 bases from J, with 13 bases between. The CDR3, as DNA: TGTGCCAGTAACCTAGGCCGTACCACAGATACGCAGTATTTT. This encodes CASNLGRTTDTQYF.

This clone was recorded once. The J gene is TRBJ2-1, the V gene TRBV18; D call uncertain. V was cut by 6 bases and J by 7 bases, with 10 bases left in between. The germline CDR1 and CDR2 sequences are KGHSH and LQKENI. The CDR3 length is 12 residues. The CDR3 spells CASSPDSNEQFF. Written as DNA, the CDR3 is TGTGCCAGCTCTCCCGACTCAAATGAGCAGTTCTTC.

The gene calls are TRBV15 and TRBJ1-4; TRBD1 matches at 8 bases. The V gene end was trimmed by 1 base and the J gene end by 7 bases; junction bases not matched to a gene: 8. The CDR3 contains 16 residues. Germline CDR1 LNHNV, CDR2 YYDKDF (reference sequence). The chain's CDR3 is CATSRGNGQGIEKLFF. CDR3 coding DNA: TGTGCCACCAGCAGAGGTAACGGACAGGGAATTGAAAAACTGTTTTTT. The full variable domain, rest sourced from reference TRBV15 and TRBJ1-4, is DAMVIQNPRYQVTQFGKPVTLSCSQTLNHNVMYWYQQKSSQAPKLLFHYYDKDFNNEADTPDNFQSRRPNTSFCFLDIRSPGLGDTAMYLCATSRGNGQGIEKLFFGSGTQLSVL.

The rearrangement uses TRBV6-5 and TRBJ1-1, with 8 positions matching TRBD1. CDR3 length equals 13 residues. The trim removed 2 bases at V and 11 bases at J, leaving 7 bases unmatched. Germline V gene data show CDR1 as MNHEY and CDR2 as SVGAGI. CDR3 loop: CASSYITTGVAFF. The CDR3 region has the DNA TGTGCCAGCAGTTACATTACGACAGGGGTGGCTTTCTTT.